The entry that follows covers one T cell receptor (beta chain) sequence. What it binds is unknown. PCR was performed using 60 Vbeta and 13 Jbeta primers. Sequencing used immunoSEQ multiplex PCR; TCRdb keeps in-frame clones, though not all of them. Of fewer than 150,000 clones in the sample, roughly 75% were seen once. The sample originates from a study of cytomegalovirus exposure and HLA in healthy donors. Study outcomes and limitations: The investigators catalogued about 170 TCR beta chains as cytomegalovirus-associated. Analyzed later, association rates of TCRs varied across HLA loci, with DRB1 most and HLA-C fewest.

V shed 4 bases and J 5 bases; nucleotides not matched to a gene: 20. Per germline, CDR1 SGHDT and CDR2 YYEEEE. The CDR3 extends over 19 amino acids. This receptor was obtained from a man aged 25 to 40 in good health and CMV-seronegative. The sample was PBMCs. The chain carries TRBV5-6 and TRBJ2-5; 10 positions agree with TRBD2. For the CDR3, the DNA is TGTGCCAGCAGCATCGGACTAGCGGTCCGGGTACCGGGCGGGGAGACCCAGTACTTC. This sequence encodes CASSIGLAVRVPGGETQYF. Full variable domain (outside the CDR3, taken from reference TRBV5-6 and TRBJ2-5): DAGVTQSPTHLIKTRGQQVTLRCSPKSGHDTVSWYQQALGQGPQFIFQYYEEEERQRGNFPDRFSGHQFPNYSSELNVNALLLGDSALYLCASSIGLAVRVPGGETQYFGPGTRLLVL.